This entry describes one T cell receptor (beta chain). Its antigen is currently not known. No much larger clone is present one base from it, and per-base qualities are unavailable. Separate from the roughly 660-subject first cohort, the validation cohort of roughly 130 subjects was the group to which the donors belonged. From its cysteine to its phenylalanine, the CDR3 spans 14 amino acids. Solely the CDR3 DNA is kept, with 42 bases framed from the first base. Ends trimmed: V by 3 bases, J by 0 bases; bases unmatched to a gene: 1. CDR1 and CDR2, looked up from the germline V gene (reference sequence), are LNHDA and SQIVND. Libraries were constructed by the immunoSEQ multiplex PCR assay. In the source study's methods: A statistical classification framework was developed to diagnose cytomegalovirus status using the catalog of TCR beta chain sequences. Imported from immuneACCESS, the table was reduced by TCRdb to in-frame sequences with V and J called. These copies leave out some clones; in studies compared against another copy, an unresolved V gene accounts for under half, and the cause of the remainder is not known. The V and J calls and clone size were taken over from that table, and D and trimming were inferred from the DNA. In this sample the table shows just over 65,000 clones, 95% to 97% of which occur a single time. The ten largest clones represent around 1.5% of the sample.

These data belong to a study of cytomegalovirus exposure and HLA in healthy donors (dated 2017 in TCRdb). Context from the whole study: The 550 to 750 repertoires of the first cohort and the approximately 110 validation repertoires were produced on the same platform, according to a later analysis. The study aimed to test whether cataloging public T cell receptors could reveal signatures of past pathogen exposure. Along with the approximately 620-subject first cohort, a separate validation cohort of some 130 different subjects was used. The study combined high-throughput TCR immunosequencing, statistical association of individual TCRs with disease status, and machine learning to predict cytomegalovirus infection status.

The full study reports these points: All 120 or so repertoires were used to score co-occurrence in the validation cohort in a later analysis, because that analysis had no HLA typing for the cohort. It was suggested by the authors that the approach could potentially be generalized to other disease states and immunological phenotypes. Most TCR sequences were observed very rarely across donors, whereas some public TCRs were present in many individuals. The study gave a list of 150 to 200 TCR beta chains associated with cytomegalovirus. In both the original and validation cohorts, the classifier was reported to diagnose cytomegalovirus status with high specificity and sensitivity. A few of the identified cytomegalovirus-associated TCR beta chains were confirmed in vitro to be specific for cytomegalovirus antigens. Of the cluster scores, approximately 95% were above 0 in a later analysis, which found that TCRs clustered in the first cohort also tended to co-occur in the 95 to 150 validation repertoires.

Sequenced sample: PBMCs. This receptor was identified in a young woman in good health and CMV-seropositive. This sequence uses TRBV19 and TRBJ2-7; 8 nucleotides in the junction match TRBD1. The DNA reads TGTGCCAGTAGTATCGGGACAGGCTCCTACGAGCAGTACTTC. It codes for CASSIGTGSYEQYF.